This TCR beta chain emerged from a study of cytomegalovirus exposure and HLA in healthy donors (dated by TCRdb to the late 2010s). Background for the entire study: According to a later analysis, one platform produced both the approximately 110 validation repertoires and the 720 or so repertoires of the first cohort. A separate validation cohort of about 110 different subjects was used in addition to the roughly 700-subject first cohort. The study was designed to test whether signatures of past pathogen exposure could be identified by cataloging public T cell receptors. The study combined high-throughput TCR immunosequencing, statistical association of individual TCRs with disease status, and machine learning to predict cytomegalovirus infection status. Broader findings and caveats from the paper: It was suggested by the authors that the approach could potentially be generalized to other disease states and immunological phenotypes. Across donors, most TCR sequences were observed very rarely, whereas some public TCRs were present in many individuals. A few of the identified cytomegalovirus-associated TCR beta chains were confirmed in vitro to be specific for cytomegalovirus antigens. Cytomegalovirus status was reported to be diagnosed by the classifier with high specificity and sensitivity in both the original and validation cohorts. In the study, 150 to 200 TCR beta chains were listed as associated with cytomegalovirus. In a later analysis, TCRs clustered in the first cohort were found to also tend to co-occur in the roughly 120 validation repertoires, with roughly 93% of cluster scores above 0. A later analysis lacked HLA typing for the validation cohort, so it scored co-occurrence in that cohort across all 120 or so repertoires.

The library was produced with the immunoSEQ multiplex PCR assay. The source study handled its data this way. A statistical classification framework was built for diagnosing cytomegalovirus status from the catalog of TCR beta chain sequences. Drawn from immuneACCESS, this table holds only the in-frame rearrangements with V and J called that TCRdb kept. Clones are partly lost; checked studies trace under half to an unresolved V gene and leave the rest unexplained. V, J and clone size are taken as reported in that table, and D and trimming were inferred from the DNA itself. Across this sample there are about 360,000 clones, with 86% seen only once. Clones ranked in the top ten supply over 0.75% of the sample. Turning to this clone: Its antigen is not yet known. No much larger clone exists at a distance of one base, and base qualities are not known.

The CDR3 runs 16 amino acids, cysteine and phenylalanine included. Solely the CDR3 DNA is kept, with 48 bases framed from the first base. The V end loses 5 bases and the J end loses 4 bases, and a stretch of 20 bases separates them. From the germline V gene (reference sequence), CDR1 is SEHNR and CDR2 is FQNEAQ. The donors were included in the validation cohort of some 110 subjects, a group kept apart from the roughly 670-subject first cohort. The TCR was taken from a woman aged 18-29 years in good health and CMV-seronegative. Sequencing was carried out using PBMCs. The chain was built from TRBV7-9 and TRBJ1-1; the D segment could be TRBD1, given 5 matching bases. CDR3 loop: CASSPSRRGDGTEAFF. The nucleotide sequence reads TGTGCCAGCAGCCCTTCTCGGCGGGGGGATGGCACTGAAGCTTTCTTT.